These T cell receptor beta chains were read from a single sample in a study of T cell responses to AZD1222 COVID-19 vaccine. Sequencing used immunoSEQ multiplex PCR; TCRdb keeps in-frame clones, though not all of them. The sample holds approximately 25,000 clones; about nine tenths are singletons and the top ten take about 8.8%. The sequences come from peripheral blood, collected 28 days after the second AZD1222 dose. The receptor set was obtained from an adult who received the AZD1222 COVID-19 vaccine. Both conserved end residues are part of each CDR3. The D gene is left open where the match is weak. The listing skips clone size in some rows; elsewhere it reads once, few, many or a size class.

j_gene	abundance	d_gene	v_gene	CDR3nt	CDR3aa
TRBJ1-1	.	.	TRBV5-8	TGTGCCAGCAGCTTGTTGGGCCCCCGAGCTTTCTTT	CASSLLGPRAFF
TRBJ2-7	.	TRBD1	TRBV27	TGTGCCAGCAAAAAGGGGACAGTAACCTACGAGCAGTACTTC	CASKKGTVTYEQYF
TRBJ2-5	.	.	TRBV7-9	TGTGCCAGCAGCTTAGGGCAGGGCGAGACCCAGTACTTC	CASSLGQGETQYF
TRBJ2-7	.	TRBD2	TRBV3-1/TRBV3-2	TGTGCCAGCAGCCAAGCTAGGGGACTAGCGGGAGAAGGCGAGCAGTACTTC	CASSQARGLAGEGEQYF
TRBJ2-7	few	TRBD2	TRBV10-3	TGTGCCACCCTAGACCGGCGGGAGGTAGGGTACGAGCAGTACTTC	CATLDRREVGYEQYF
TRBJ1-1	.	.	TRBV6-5	TGTGCCAGCAGTTACGCCCGAACAGGGTTCACTGAAGCTTTCTTT	CASSYARTGFTEAFF
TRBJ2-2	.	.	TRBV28	TGTGCCAGCAGTTCGTCCAGGGGAATCGCCGGGGAGCTGTTTTTT	CASSSSRGIAGELFF
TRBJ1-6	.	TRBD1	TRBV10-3	TGTGCCACCGGGGACAGGGTGGAGAATTCACCCCTCCACTTT	CATGDRVENSPLHF
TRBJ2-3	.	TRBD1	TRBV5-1	TGCGCCAGCAGCACCTACGACAGGGCAGGCACAGATACGCAGTATTTT	CASSTYDRAGTDTQYF
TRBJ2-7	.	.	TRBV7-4	TGTGCCAGCAGCTTATACAGGAAAGATTACGAGCAGTACTTC	CASSLYRKDYEQYF
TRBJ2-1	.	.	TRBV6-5	TGTGCCAGCAGGGGTGGGGGTTACAATGAGCAGTTCTTC	CASRGGGYNEQFF
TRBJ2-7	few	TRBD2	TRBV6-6	TGTGCCAGCAGTCGGCTAGCGGGAGGCTTGAGCTCCTACGAGCAGTACTTC	CASSRLAGGLSSYEQYF
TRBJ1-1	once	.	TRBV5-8	TGTGCCAGCAGCTTGGTAGGTGAAGCTTTCTTT	CASSLVGEAFF
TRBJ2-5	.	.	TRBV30	TGTGCCTGGGGGACGGAAGTGATCCAAGAGACCCAGTACTTC	CAWGTEVIQETQYF